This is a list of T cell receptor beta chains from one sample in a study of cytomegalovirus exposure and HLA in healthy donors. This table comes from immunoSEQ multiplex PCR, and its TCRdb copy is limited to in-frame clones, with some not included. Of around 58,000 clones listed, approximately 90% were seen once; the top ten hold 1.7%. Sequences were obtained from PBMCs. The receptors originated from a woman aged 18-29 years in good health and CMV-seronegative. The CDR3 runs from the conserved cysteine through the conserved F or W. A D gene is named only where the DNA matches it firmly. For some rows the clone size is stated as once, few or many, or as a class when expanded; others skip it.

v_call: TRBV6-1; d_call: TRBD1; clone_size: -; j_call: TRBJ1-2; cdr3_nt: TGTGCCAGCAGAGGGACAGACTATGGCTACACCTTC; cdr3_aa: CASRGTDYGYTF
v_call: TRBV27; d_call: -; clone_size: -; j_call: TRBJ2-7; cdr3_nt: TGTGCCAGCAGTTCCCTGGGTAGCGGCCCATCCCAGCAGTACTTC; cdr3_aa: CASSSLGSGPSQQYF
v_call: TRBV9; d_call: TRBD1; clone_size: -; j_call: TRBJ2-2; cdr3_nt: TGTGCCAGCAGCGGACGACAGGGGCCGAACACCGGGGAGCTGTTTTTT; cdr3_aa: CASSGRQGPNTGELFF
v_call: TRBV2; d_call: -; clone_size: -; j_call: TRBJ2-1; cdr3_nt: TGTGCCAGCAGGGACAGTTCCCTCGGGGAGCAGTTCTTC; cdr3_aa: CASRDSSLGEQFF
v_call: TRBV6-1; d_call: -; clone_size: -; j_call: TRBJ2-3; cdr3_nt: TGTGCCAGCAGTGAAAACTTTGGTACGGTGACAGATACGCAGTATTTT; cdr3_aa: CASSENFGTVTDTQYF
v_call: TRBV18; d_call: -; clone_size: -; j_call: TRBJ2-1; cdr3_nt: TGTGCCAGCTCACGATTAATTGCGGCGGAAAAGTTCTTC; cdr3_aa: CASSRLIAAEKFF
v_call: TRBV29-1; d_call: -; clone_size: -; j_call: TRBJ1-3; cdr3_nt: TGCAGCGTCGGGGGGAGTTCTGGAAACACCATATATTTT; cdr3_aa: CSVGGSSGNTIYF
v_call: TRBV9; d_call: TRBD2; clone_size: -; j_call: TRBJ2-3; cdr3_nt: TGTGCCAGCAGCGTAGGGACTAGCGGCCCAGATACGCAGTATTTT; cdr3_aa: CASSVGTSGPDTQYF
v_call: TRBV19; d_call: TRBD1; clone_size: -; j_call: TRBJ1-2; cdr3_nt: TGTGCCAGTAGTATACAGGGGGCGGCCTATGGCTACACCTTC; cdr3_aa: CASSIQGAAYGYTF
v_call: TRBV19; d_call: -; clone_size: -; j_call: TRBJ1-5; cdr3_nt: TGTGCCAGTAGTATCTCAGGGCTTGATCAGCCCCAGCATTTT; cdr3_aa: CASSISGLDQPQHF
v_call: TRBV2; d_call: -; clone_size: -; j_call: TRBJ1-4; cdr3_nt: TGTGCCAGCAGCCGAATACCTAGTGAAAAACTGTTTTTT; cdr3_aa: CASSRIPSEKLFF
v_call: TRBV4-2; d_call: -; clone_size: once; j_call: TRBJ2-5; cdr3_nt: TGTGCCAGCAGCCAAACTAGGTTCGGTGAGACCCAGTACTTC; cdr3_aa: CASSQTRFGETQYF
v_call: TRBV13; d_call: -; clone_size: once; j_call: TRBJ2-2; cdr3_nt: TGTGCCAGCAGCCTGACACATAACACCGGGGAGCTGTTTTTT; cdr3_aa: CASSLTHNTGELFF
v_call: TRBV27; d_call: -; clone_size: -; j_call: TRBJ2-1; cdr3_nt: TGTGCCAGCAGGATAGGACAGCTTAACTACAATGAGCAGTTCTTC; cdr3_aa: CASRIGQLNYNEQFF
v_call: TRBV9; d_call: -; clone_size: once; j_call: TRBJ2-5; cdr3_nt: TGTGCCAGCAGCGTAGGGTTGCCTCGGGAGACCCAGTACTTC; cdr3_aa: CASSVGLPRETQYF
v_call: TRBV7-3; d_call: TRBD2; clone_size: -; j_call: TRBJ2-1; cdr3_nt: TGTGCCAGCAGCACTCTAGCGGGAGAGTACAATGAGCAGTTCTTC; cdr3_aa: CASSTLAGEYNEQFF
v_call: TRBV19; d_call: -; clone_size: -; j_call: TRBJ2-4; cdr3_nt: TGTGCCAGTAGCCGTTCGGTAGAAAACATTCAGTACTTC; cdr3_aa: CASSRSVENIQYF
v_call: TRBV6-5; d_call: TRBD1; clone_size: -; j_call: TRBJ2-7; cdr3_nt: TGTGCCAGCAGTTCTTATGGACAGGGGAATTCCTACGAGCAGTACTTC; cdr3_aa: CASSSYGQGNSYEQYF
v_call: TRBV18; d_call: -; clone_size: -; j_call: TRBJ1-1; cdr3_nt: TGTGCCAGCTCACCACCGGGCAGGGGTGGCACTGAAGCTTTCTTT; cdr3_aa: CASSPPGRGGTEAFF
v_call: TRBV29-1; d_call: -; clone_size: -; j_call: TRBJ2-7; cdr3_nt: TGCAGCGTTGGTCGGGGGAAGAGGGACGAGCAGTACTTC; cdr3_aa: CSVGRGKRDEQYF
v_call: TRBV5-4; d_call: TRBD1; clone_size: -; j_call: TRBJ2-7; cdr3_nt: TGTGCCAGCAGCGATCTACCGGGACAGGGTCGTTACTTCCTTCCCTACGAGCAGTACTTC; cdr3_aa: CASSDLPGQGRYFLPYEQYF
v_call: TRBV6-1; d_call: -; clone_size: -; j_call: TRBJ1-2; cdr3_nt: TGTGCCAGCAGTGCACCGGGACAAAACTATGGCTACACCTTC; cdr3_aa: CASSAPGQNYGYTF
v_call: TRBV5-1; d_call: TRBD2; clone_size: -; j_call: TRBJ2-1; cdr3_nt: TGCGCCAGCAGCTTGGACGCTAGCGGGAGTTTGTTAGATGAGCAGTTCTTC; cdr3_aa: CASSLDASGSLLDEQFF
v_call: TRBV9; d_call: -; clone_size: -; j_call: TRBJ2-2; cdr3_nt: TGTGCCAGCAGCGTAGGTTCGGGATGGGTTGACGGGGAGCTGTTTTTT; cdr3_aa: CASSVGSGWVDGELFF
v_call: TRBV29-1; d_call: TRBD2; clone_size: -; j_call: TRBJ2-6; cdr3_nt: TGCAGCGTTCTGGGTAGACTAGCATACAGTCGGGCCAACGTCCTGACTTTC; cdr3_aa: CSVLGRLAYSRANVLTF
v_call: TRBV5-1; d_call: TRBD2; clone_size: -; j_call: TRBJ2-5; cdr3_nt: TGCGCCAGCAGCTTGGACCCCGGGAGGGAGACCCAGTACTTC; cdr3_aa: CASSLDPGRETQYF
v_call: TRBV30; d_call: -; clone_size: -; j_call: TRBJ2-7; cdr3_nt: TGTGCCTGGAGTCACGCGTTCGGGTACGAGCAGTACTTC; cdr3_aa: CAWSHAFGYEQYF
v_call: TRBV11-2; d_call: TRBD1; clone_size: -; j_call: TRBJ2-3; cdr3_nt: TGTGCCAGCAGCCCCGTCTTTTTTGGAGGGACAGGGGCAGATACGCAGTATTTT; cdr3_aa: CASSPVFFGGTGADTQYF
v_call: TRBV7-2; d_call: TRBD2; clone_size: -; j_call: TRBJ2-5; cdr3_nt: TGTGCCAGCAGCTTAGTCGCGGGGGGGCAAGAGACCCAGTACTTC; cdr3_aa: CASSLVAGGQETQYF
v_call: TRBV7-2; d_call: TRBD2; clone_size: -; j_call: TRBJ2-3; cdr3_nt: TGTGCCAGCAGCTTAGTAGCGGGGGAGGATACGCAGTATTTT; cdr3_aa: CASSLVAGEDTQYF
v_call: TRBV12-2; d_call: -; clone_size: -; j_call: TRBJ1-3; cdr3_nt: TGTGCAAGTCGCTTCCCGAGCTCTGGAAACACCATATATTTT; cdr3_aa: CASRFPSSGNTIYF
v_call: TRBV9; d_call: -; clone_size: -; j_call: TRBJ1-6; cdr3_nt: TGTGCCAGCAGCCTTATGACAGATTCACCCCTCCACTTT; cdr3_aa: CASSLMTDSPLHF
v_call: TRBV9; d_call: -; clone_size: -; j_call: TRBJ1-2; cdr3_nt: TGTGCCAGCAGCGTAGCGGCGGATCGCTATGGCTACACCTTC; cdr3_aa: CASSVAADRYGYTF
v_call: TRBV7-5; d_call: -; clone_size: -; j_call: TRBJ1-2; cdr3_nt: TGTGTCAGAAGCTTAGTCTCCAGAAACTATGGCTACACCTTC; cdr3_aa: CVRSLVSRNYGYTF
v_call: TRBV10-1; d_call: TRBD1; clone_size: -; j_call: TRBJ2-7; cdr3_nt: TGCGCCAGCAGGCTCAGAAAGGACAGGGGGCACTCCTACGAGCAGTACTTC; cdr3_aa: CASRLRKDRGHSYEQYF
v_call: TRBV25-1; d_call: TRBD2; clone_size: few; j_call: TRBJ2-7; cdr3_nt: TGTGCCAGCCGGACTAGCGGGAGCCACGAGCAGTACTTC; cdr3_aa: CASRTSGSHEQYF
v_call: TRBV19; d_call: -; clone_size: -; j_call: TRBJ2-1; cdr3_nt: TGTGCCAGTAGTATAGTCGGTGAGCAGTTCTTC; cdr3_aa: CASSIVGEQFF
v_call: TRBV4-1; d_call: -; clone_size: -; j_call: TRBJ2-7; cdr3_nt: TGCGCCAGCAGCCAAGAATGGGGAGTAGCAGAGCAGTACTTC; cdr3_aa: CASSQEWGVAEQYF
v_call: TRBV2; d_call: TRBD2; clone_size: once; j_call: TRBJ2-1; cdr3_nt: TGTGCCAGCAGTGAACCTAGCGGGACTGTCGGTCAGCAGTTCTTC; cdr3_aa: CASSEPSGTVGQQFF
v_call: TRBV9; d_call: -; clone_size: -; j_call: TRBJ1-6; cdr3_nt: TGTGCCAGCAGCGTAGGGCCCCAGCGCTCCTATAATTCACCCCTCCACTTT; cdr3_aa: CASSVGPQRSYNSPLHF
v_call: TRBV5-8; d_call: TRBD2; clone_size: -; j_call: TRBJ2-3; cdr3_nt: TGTGCCAGCAGCTTGTCTAGCGGGAACCCAGATACGCAGTATTTT; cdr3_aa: CASSLSSGNPDTQYF
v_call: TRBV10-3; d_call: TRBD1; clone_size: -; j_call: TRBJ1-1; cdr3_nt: TGTGCCATCACTAGGGACAGGAACACTGAAGCTTTCTTT; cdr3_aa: CAITRDRNTEAFF
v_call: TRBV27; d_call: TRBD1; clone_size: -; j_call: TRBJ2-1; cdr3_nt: TGTGCCAGCATTCGTTGGGACAGGGGGACTGTCAATGAGCAGTTCTTC; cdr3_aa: CASIRWDRGTVNEQFF
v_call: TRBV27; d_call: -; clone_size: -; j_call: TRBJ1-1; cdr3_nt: TGTGCCAGCAAGAAGGGGGTCCAAGCCGAAGCTTTCTTT; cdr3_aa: CASKKGVQAEAFF
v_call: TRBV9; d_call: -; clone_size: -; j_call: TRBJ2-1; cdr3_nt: TGTGCCAGCAGCGTAGAGCTGGACAGCAACAATGAGCAGTTCTTC; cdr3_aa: CASSVELDSNNEQFF
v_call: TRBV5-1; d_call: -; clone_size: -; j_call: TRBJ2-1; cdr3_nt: TGCGCCAGCAGCTTCAACTACAATGAGCAGTTCTTC; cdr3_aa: CASSFNYNEQFF
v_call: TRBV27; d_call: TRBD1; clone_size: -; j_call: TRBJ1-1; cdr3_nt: TGTGCCAGCAGTCGGGGGACAGGGGGTTGGAACACTGAAGCTTTCTTT; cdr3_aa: CASSRGTGGWNTEAFF
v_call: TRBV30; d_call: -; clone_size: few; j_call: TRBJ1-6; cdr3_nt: TGTGCCTCATGGAGGCGGGCTGACAATTCACCCCTCCACTTT; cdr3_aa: CASWRRADNSPLHF
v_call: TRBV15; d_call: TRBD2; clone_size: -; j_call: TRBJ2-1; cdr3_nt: TGTGCCACCAGCAGTAGCGGGGGGGTCTACAATGAGCAGTTCTTC; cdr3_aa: CATSSSGGVYNEQFF
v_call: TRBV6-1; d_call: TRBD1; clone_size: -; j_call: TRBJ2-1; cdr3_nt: TGTGCCAGCAGTGAATCTCTTGGGACAGGAGTCTACAATGAGCAGTTCTTC; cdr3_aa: CASSESLGTGVYNEQFF
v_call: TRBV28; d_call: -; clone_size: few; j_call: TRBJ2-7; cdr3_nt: TGTGCCAGCAGTTTGTACAGCCTTTACTACGAGCAGTACTTC; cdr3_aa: CASSLYSLYYEQYF
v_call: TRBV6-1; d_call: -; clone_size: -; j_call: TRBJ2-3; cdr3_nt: TGTGCCAGCAGTGAACTCGCGGGGAACCCAGATACGCAGTATTTT; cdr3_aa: CASSELAGNPDTQYF
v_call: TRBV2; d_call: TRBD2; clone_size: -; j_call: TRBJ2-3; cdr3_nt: TGTGCCAGCAGGGTTACTAGCGGGAGTACCGCAGATACGCAGTATTTT; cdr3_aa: CASRVTSGSTADTQYF